The present entry profiles one T cell receptor beta chain with its context. Its antigen remains unknown. Per germline, CDR1 ENHRY and CDR2 SYGVKD. CDR3 length: 14 amino acids. The J segment lost 9 bases and the V segment lost 8 bases, leaving 12 bases of the junction unmatched. The sample comes from a study of siplizumab effects on memory and regulatory T cells. Study-wide context: Paired mixed lymphocyte reactions used siplizumab at 0.95 to 1 ug/mL or no drug. Study observations and caveats: Roughly 75-97% of proliferating CD4+ or CD8+ clones lacked a naive or memory phenotype that could be assigned.

The study assayed 90,000 to 100,000 TCR templates per sample. Assay: immunoSEQ multiplex PCR; the TCRdb copy retains only in-frame clones and omits some. The sample carries fewer than 15,000 clones, approximately 45% recorded once. Cells from the mixed lymphocyte reaction were cocultured for 6 days at 37°C. This receptor was obtained from a human donor in good health; the cells came from an allogeneic mixed lymphocyte reaction. Some clones in this sample may be carry-over from other donors' samples. The V gene is TRBV10-3, the J gene TRBJ2-1; 8 bases fit TRBD2. The material sequenced was CFSE-low (dividing) CD4+ T cells sorted from an allogeneic mixed lymphocyte reaction. CDR3 DNA: TGTGCCATCTCGGGAGGGAATCATGGCGGTGAGCAGTTCTTC. This gives the protein CAISGGNHGGEQFF.